A single sample is the source of the 15 T cell receptor beta chains below, sequenced in a study of beta chain features in type 1 diabetes. Every isolated RNA sample was fully reverse transcribed, so sequencing captured expressed TCRB transcripts. Generated by immunoSEQ multiplex PCR, the TCRdb table keeps only in-frame clones and is missing some. The data show 250,000 to 350,000 clones, 9.5% to 11% seen once. The material sequenced was naive CD4+ T cells from blood. These receptors were obtained from a woman aged 25 to 45 in good health.

This clone came up a few times. V is TRBV9 and J is TRBJ1-1, with D hard to call. V lost 5 bases, J lost 1 base, and 12 bases lay in between. This CDR3 contains 14 residues. Germline V gene sequence: CDR1 SGDLS, CDR2 YYNGEE. The CDR3 protein is CASSLHPENTEAFF. The DNA for the CDR3 is TGTGCCAGCAGTCTTCATCCAGAGAACACTGAAGCTTTCTTT.

The chain links TRBV6-5 to TRBJ2-7; 9 nucleotides line up with TRBD1. The CDR3 contains 15 residues. The V and J ends lost 2 bases and 6 bases, in that order; junction bases with no gene match: 8. Germline values: CDR1 MNHEY, CDR2 SVGAGI. The CDR3 sequence is CASSYTGQGVREQYF. CDR3 sequence (DNA): TGTGCCAGCAGTTACACGGGACAGGGTGTGCGCGAGCAGTACTTC.

The V call is TRBV7-2, the J call TRBJ2-3; 9 bases fit TRBD1. Germline assignment: CDR1 SGHTA and CDR2 FQGNSA. The CDR3 contains 15 residues. J was trimmed by 3 bases and V by 5 bases; bases with no gene match: 6. CDR3 sequence reads: CASSPSGQGTDTQYF. The CDR3 DNA reads as TGTGCCAGCAGCCCATCGGGACAGGGAACAGATACGCAGTATTTT.

The rearrangement links TRBV5-4 to TRBJ2-1; 10 bases are a match to TRBD2. Germline CDR1 is SGHNT and CDR2 is YYREEE (reference sequence). The CDR3 is 15 amino acids. The ends lost 0 bases at V and 6 bases at J; junction bases unmatched: 3. CDR3 protein: CASSLDGLAVNEQFF. The CDR3 region has the DNA TGTGCCAGCAGCTTGGATGGACTAGCGGTCAATGAGCAGTTCTTC.

This chain links TRBV6-5 with TRBJ2-3; 10 bases map to TRBD2. Germline CDR1 is MNHEY and CDR2 is SVGAGI. V lost 2 bases to trimming and J lost 4 bases; unmatched junction nucleotides: 0. The CDR3 spans 14 residues. The CDR3 nucleotides read TGTGCCAGCAGTTACCTAGCGGGAGCAGATACGCAGTATTTT. Amino acids: CASSYLAGADTQYF.

This clone has only a few counts. This sequence joins TRBV30 and TRBJ2-3; no clear D. Germline V CDR1 and CDR2: GTSNPN, SVGIG (reference sequence). The CDR3 is made up of 13 amino acids. V lost 3 bases, J lost 5 bases, and 12 bases lay in between. The CDR3: CAWSKESLDTQYF. The DNA of the CDR3 is TGTGCCTGGAGCAAGGAGAGTTTAGATACGCAGTATTTT. Complete variable domain (other parts from reference TRBV30 and TRBJ2-3): SQTIHQWPATLVQPVGSPLSLECTVEGTSNPNLYWYRQAAGRGLQLLFYSVGIGQISSEVPQNLSASRPQDRQFILSSKKLLLSDSGFYLCAWSKESLDTQYFGPGTRLTVL.

This chain connects TRBV5-1 to TRBJ2-5; perhaps TRBD1 as D (6 bases). CDR1 and CDR2 from the germline V gene are SGHRS and YFSETQ. Trimming removed 4 bases from V and 1 base from J, with 11 bases in between. This CDR3 is built from 14 residues. The CDR3 protein is CASSTETGQETQYF. The DNA of the CDR3 is TGCGCCAGCAGCACGGAGACAGGCCAAGAGACCCAGTACTTC.

The rearrangement links TRBV12-5 to TRBJ2-5; D is perhaps TRBD2 (5 bases). Germline V lookup: CDR1 LGHNT, CDR2 FRNRAP. With 1 base removed from V and 2 bases from J, the gap between germline ends came to 8 bases. The CDR3 length is 14 residues. In DNA form, the CDR3 reads TGTGCTAGTGGTTTGGGGACTGTGCAAGAGACCCAGTACTTC. Protein sequence: CASGLGTVQETQYF.

The table lists this clone with a few counts. The chain couples TRBV6-5 to TRBJ1-5, with D perhaps TRBD1 (5 bases). CDR1 and CDR2 from the germline V gene are MNHEY and SVGAGI. The CDR3 loop spans 15 amino acids. V was trimmed by 7 bases and J by 2 bases, leaving 15 bases between them. CDR3 in amino acids: CASKGWQDGNQPQHF. CDR3 DNA: TGTGCCAGCAAGGGGTGGCAGGATGGCAATCAGCCCCAGCATTTT.

In this sample, this clone turned up a few times. The rearrangement links TRBV11-2 to TRBJ2-7, with TRBD2 matching 10 bases. CDR1 is SGHAT, CDR2 FQNNGV, per germline. V lost 4 bases and J lost 3; bases outside the gene matches: 3. The CDR3 sequence is 14 residues long. CDR3 nucleotides: TGTGCCAGCAGCTCCGGGACTAGCGTCTACGAGCAGTACTTC. This gives the protein CASSSGTSVYEQYF.

The chain employs TRBV30 and TRBJ2-5; D gene unclear. The DNA end lines up better with TRBJ2-7; the J call may be wrong. The CDR3 sequence is 17 residues long. The V gene's germline CDR1 is GTSNPN and CDR2 SVGIG (reference sequence). In DNA form, the CDR3 reads TGTGCCTGGAGTGTATCTCAACGGTTTCTGAGCTCCTACGAGCAGTACTTC. This sequence encodes CAWSVSQRFLSSYEQYF.

The V gene is TRBV12-5, the J gene TRBJ2-1, with 11 nucleotides matching TRBD2. The CDR3 runs 15 residues. Germline assignment: CDR1 LGHNT and CDR2 FRNRAP. With V trimmed by 3 bases and J by 6 bases, 4 bases remained unmatched. For the CDR3, the DNA is TGTGCTAGTGGTTTCCGACTAGCGGGATTCAATGAGCAGTTCTTC. Translation: CASGFRLAGFNEQFF. The full variable domain, in which reference TRBV12-5 and TRBJ2-1 provide the parts outside the CDR3, is DARVTQTPRHKVTEMGQEVTMRCQPILGHNTVFWYRQTMMQGLELLAYFRNRAPLDDSGMPKDRFSAEMPDATLATLKIQPSEPRDSAVYFCASGFRLAGFNEQFFGPGTRLTVL.

This clone has just a few counts. The CDR3 is CASRVEEGITEAFF. The DNA of the CDR3 is TGTGCCAGCAGAGTCGAAGAGGGTATCACTGAAGCTTTCTTT. The V gene is TRBV6-4, the J gene TRBJ1-1; unclear D gene. Deletions cut 6 bases from V and 4 bases from J, with 15 bases between. The germline CDR1 and CDR2 sequences are MRHNA and SNTAGT. This CDR3 comprises 14 residues.

The chain combines TRBV5-4 with TRBJ2-5; D remains ambiguous. Germline CDR1 reads SGHNT; CDR2 reads YYREEE (reference sequence). The germline V and J ends were trimmed by 4 bases and 4 bases, with 11 bases remaining between them. The CDR3 extends over 13 amino acids. For the CDR3, the DNA is TGTGCCAGCAGCACCGGAGAGGTAGAGACCCAGTACTTC. This codes for CASSTGEVETQYF.

The chain uses TRBV9 and TRBJ2-7; 8 bases are a match to TRBD2. The CDR3 length is 16 residues. The V gene's germline CDR1 is SGDLS and CDR2 YYNGEE. J gave up 6 bases and V 3 bases, and 14 bases lay outside the gene matches. Written as DNA, the CDR3 is TGTGCCAGCAGCGCAAATAGGGCGGGAGGTCCCAGCGAGCAGTACTTC. Amino acids: CASSANRAGGPSEQYF.